This T cell receptor beta chain came from a study of blood T cell repertoires in COVID-19. Study information: The cDNA or gDNA used as material had been derived from T cells, B-cell-depleted T cells, or PBMCs.

Per the original data handling: Estimation of nucleated cell counts relied on the amplification of reference gene primers. The method was immunoSEQ multiplex PCR; TCRdb's version includes in-frame clones alone and lacks a portion of them. The DNA was the basis for D and trimming; V, J and clone size are from that table. The table records some 200,000 clones, less than 90% of them present only once. Sequencing was done on a sample of peripheral blood. This receptor was taken from a woman in her 70s with acute or convalescent COVID-19.

CDR3 DNA sequence: TGCGCCAGCAGCTGGACTAGCGGAATAAGCTACGAGCAGTACTTC. This translates into CASSWTSGISYEQYF. The chain is built from TRBV5-1 and TRBJ2-7, with 10 nucleotides matching TRBD2. The germline V gene encodes CDR1 SGHRS and CDR2 YFSETQ. The CDR3 consists of 15 residues. Trimming cost V 3 bases and J 3 bases; bases outside gene matches: 6.